This TCR beta chain derives from a study of T cell responses to AZD1222 COVID-19 vaccine. Study conclusions and caveats: Researchers report vaccine-associated CD4 TCRs spanning spike, with dominance at 160-218 and 743-854. Two doses of AZD1222 preceded a rise in Spike-specific TCR breadth and depth.

Comment on this clone: Antigen specificity is unknown.

The table came from immunoSEQ multiplex PCR; TCRdb's copy has only in-frame clones and leaves some out. The sample yields roughly 170,000 clones, roughly 94% seen once. The sample was peripheral blood, taken 28 days after the second AZD1222 dose. This TCR came from an adult who received the AZD1222 COVID-19 vaccine.

CDR3 loop: CASSLEKGRRNVGTEAFF. CDR3 nucleotides: TGTGCCAGCAGTTTAGAGAAGGGGCGGAGGAATGTCGGCACTGAAGCTTTCTTT. The rearrangement links TRBV28 to TRBJ1-1, with D perhaps matching TRBD1 (5 bases). This CDR3 has 18 amino acids. Trimming cost V 2 bases and J 4 bases, with 23 bases left between them. Germline V gene data show CDR1 as MDHEN and CDR2 as SYDVKM.